Following are 8 T cell receptor beta chains from one sample sequenced in a study of beta chain features in type 1 diabetes. Study-level results: There was a moderate but significant shortening of TCRB CDR3s in all four CD4+ subsets of Type 1 diabetes patients.

TCRB transcripts that were expressed got sequenced, as all of the isolated RNA had been reverse transcribed. The table came from immunoSEQ multiplex PCR; TCRdb's copy has only in-frame clones and leaves some out. The table has over 650,000 clones, 11% to 15% seen once; the top ten hold just under 0.04%. Their cognate antigens are unknown. Specimen: naive CD4+ T cells from blood. These receptor sequences come from a man aged 18 to 29 with type 1 diabetes.

The J gene is TRBJ1-3, the V gene TRBV30, with 7 bases lining up with TRBD1. Germline V gives CDR1 GTSNPN, CDR2 SVGIG (reference sequence). V was pared by 4 bases and J by 7 bases, with 7 bases of the junction left unmatched. This CDR3 has 13 residues. The CDR3 loop reads CAWNLQGLNTIYF. The CDR3 DNA follows: TGTGCCTGGAATCTACAGGGGTTGAACACCATATATTTT.

This clone came up a few times. This chain uses TRBV4-1 with TRBJ1-4; no clear D. Trimming cost V 3 bases and J 12 bases, with 17 bases left between them. There are 14 residues in the CDR3. Germline V lookup: CDR1 MGHRA, CDR2 YSYEKL. CDR3 amino acids: CASSQPASVGELFF. The CDR3 nucleotides are TGCGCCAGCAGCCAGCCGGCTTCCGTTGGGGAACTGTTTTTT.

This clone was seen a few times. The chain recombines TRBV28 with TRBJ1-5; D uncertain. The V gene's germline CDR1 is MDHEN and CDR2 SYDVKM. This CDR3 spans 18 amino acids. V lost 5 bases to trimming and J lost 0 bases, with 20 bases between them. The CDR3 loop is CASSGPGWQSLSNQPQHF. CDR3 in DNA: TGTGCCAGCAGTGGCCCCGGTTGGCAAAGTCTTAGCAATCAGCCCCAGCATTTT.

This clone was counted only a few times. The chain couples TRBV4-3 to TRBJ2-1; tentatively, D is TRBD1 (6 bases). Trimming cost V 1 base and J 4 bases, with 14 bases left between them. CDR3 length: 16 amino acids. Germline V CDR1 and CDR2: LGHNA, YSLEER. The CDR3 protein is CASSQVKGTTYNEQFF. In nucleotides, the CDR3 is TGCGCCAGCAGCCAAGTAAAGGGGACAACATACAATGAGCAGTTCTTC.

A few counts support this clone. The J gene is TRBJ1-4, the V gene TRBV30; no clear D. With 3 bases removed from V and 0 bases from J, the gap between germline ends came to 20 bases. CDR1 GTSNPN and CDR2 SVGIG come from the germline V gene (reference sequence). The CDR3 has 18 amino acids. The DNA for the CDR3 is TGTGCCTGGAGGGCCGATCGGCTCGCCCAGGCAACTAATGAAAAACTGTTTTTT. As protein: CAWRADRLAQATNEKLFF. The whole variable domain, remainder taken from reference TRBV30 and TRBJ1-4, is SQTIHQWPATLVQPVGSPLSLECTVEGTSNPNLYWYRQAAGRGLQLLFYSVGIGQISSEVPQNLSASRPQDRQFILSSKKLLLSDSGFYLCAWRADRLAQATNEKLFFGSGTQLSVL.

This clone was counted a few times. This chain joins TRBV25-1 and TRBJ1-1; D perhaps matches TRBD1 (6 bases). Germline CDR1 reads MGHDK; CDR2 reads SYGVNS. Between the trimmed V and J ends, which lost 2 bases and 2 bases, there was a span of 9 bases. This CDR3 region has 14 residues. CDR3 sequence (DNA): TGTGCCAGCAGTGAACGGACAGCTAACACTGAAGCTTTCTTT. Its translation is CASSERTANTEAFF.

Written as DNA, the CDR3 is TGTGCCAGCAGCCGAGCCCGGGACAACACTGAAGCTTTCTTT. Its translation is CASSRARDNTEAFF. This chain uses TRBV7-3 with TRBJ1-1, with a weak D call TRBD1 (5 bases). The CDR3 consists of 14 residues. V lost 5 bases, J lost 2 bases, and 12 bases lay in between. In germline, CDR1 is SGHTA, CDR2 FQGTGA.

This clone was detected a few times. The chain recombines TRBV25-1 with TRBJ2-7, with TRBD1 as a possible D gene (6 bases). Trimming shortened V by 4 bases and J by 4 bases, and 26 bases separated the two germline ends. The germline gives CDR1 MGHDK, CDR2 SYGVNS. The CDR3 contains 18 residues. The CDR3 loop is CASSAGSRWHRAFYEQYF. In DNA, the CDR3 is TGTGCCAGCAGTGCCGGATCCCGGTGGCACAGGGCATTTTACGAGCAGTACTTC.